This T cell receptor beta chain was sequenced in a study of T-cell reconstitution after alpha-beta-depleted transplantation in children (dated by TCRdb to the mid-2010s). Turning to the overall study: Using TCR repertoire profiling, the study followed T-cell immune reconstitution in a quantitative way in children after TCRalphabeta/CD19-depleted allogeneic hematopoietic cell transplantation.

The treatment or condition label on this specimen signifies: allogeneic hematopoietic cell transplantation with graft depleted of TCRalphabeta T cells and CD19 B cells. The children who served as transplant recipients had been given grafts of TCRalphabeta/CD19-depleted allogeneic hematopoietic cells. Library preparation employed PCR. The sample was run on an Illumina HiSeq 2500. TCR library preparation used molecular barcoding, with unique molecular identifiers applied to normalize quantification of the TCRbeta repertoire. The public reads were reanalyzed by TCRdb: fastp trimming at Q25, MiXCR alignment, in-frame beta chains only. CDR3 protein sequences are deduplicated, and each keeps its most common genes and DNA. The sample table lists hundreds of thousands of distinct CDR3 sequences, over 10% of them with a count of one. Around 2.2% of the sample rests with the top ten. As to this clonotype: Its antigen specificity is not known. No clone much larger than this one lies a single base away; base qualities are absent.

Results the study describes overall, beyond this receptor: In some patients, the high TCRbeta diversity seen at day 60 was put down to recipient T cells and intrathymic progenitors that had survived conditioning. The apparently early alphabetaT-cell count recovery about two months after transplant was reportedly dependent on only several hundred rapidly expanded clones derived from non-depleted graft cells. Over the following months the frequencies of hyperexpanded clones went down, and after one year T-cell counts and TCRbeta diversity were mostly credited to newly produced T cells.

Inclusive of the bounding cysteine and phenylalanine, the CDR3 is 16 residues long. Kept here is only the CDR3 DNA, which spans 48 bases and is read in frame from base 1. The CDR1 and CDR2 encoded by the germline V gene are MNHEY and SVGEGT. The junction shows trimming of 8 bases on V and 9 bases on J, and the gene matches do not reach 19 bases of it. This receptor was taken from a male patient between 5 and 17 years old who had a stem cell transplant for acute myeloid leukemia, so the T cells may come from the graft donor. The specimen comprised PBMCs, mostly from graft donor cells, sampled 360 days after TCRalphabeta/CD19-depleted stem cell transplant. The chain uses TRBV6-2 or TRBV6-3 and TRBJ2-7; 10 bases in the junction line up with TRBD2. The CDR3 protein is CASRQGNLAGEAWQYF. The DNA is TGTGCCAGCCGACAGGGAAATCTAGCGGGAGAAGCTTGGCAGTACTTC.